Sequencing of this T cell receptor (beta chain) was carried out in a study of T cells in Graves' hyperthyroidism and ophthalmopathy (dated by TCRdb to the late 2010s). Regarding the study in general: Peripheral blood samples were taken at initial diagnosis, before any treatment was given. To identify TCR V-J signatures that set the groups apart, the researchers used a discovery cohort of 90 to 100 patients, made up of 40 to 45 with Graves' ophthalmopathy and about 60 with stable Graves' hyperthyroidism. Whether ophthalmopathy could be predicted prospectively was tested in an independent validation cohort made up of under 20 hyperthyroidism patients plus 17 patients who later progressed to ophthalmopathy. The approximately 98 discovery patients were randomly divided into training and test sets at a 7:3 ratio. In roughly six Graves' hyperthyroidism patients, the study also compared T-cell repertoires from thyroid tissue with T-cell repertoires from blood. Once sampling was done, hyperthyroidism patients were given methimazole at a starting dose of 30 mg daily, whereas ophthalmopathy patients were given high-dose intravenous methylprednisolone. The paper describes TCR Vbeta CDR3 sequencing of fewer than 150 peripheral blood samples, made up of 43 ophthalmopathy patients, around 78 hyperthyroidism patients and 17 progressor patients.

The CDR3, cysteine through phenylalanine, is 13 amino acids long. Of all the DNA, just the CDR3 is kept, 39 bases in frame from base 1. As encoded in the germline V gene (reference sequence), CDR1 is GTSNPN while CDR2 is SVGIG. The TCR beta CDR3 regions were amplified from RNA transcripts. A first-round RT-PCR of the TCR CDR3 used the HTBI primer set with the Qiagen OneStep RT-PCR kit. A second multiplex PCR round built the libraries, followed by size selection and purification. Paired-end sequencing of the libraries was performed with 100 bp reads on an Illumina HiSeq2000. Concerning the study's data processing: SOAPnuke was used to process the raw data, throwing out any read that contained adapters or uncalled bases, had a mean Phred below 15, or lacked an exact constant-primer or identifier match. High-quality paired reads were merged using COPE v1.2.5, and each unique nucleotide sequence was defined as a clonotype. Clonotypes were aligned to IMGT TRBV, TRBD and TRBJ reference segments using MiTCR v1.1. The analysis included only V-J combinations with a frequency above 0.0001, which together covered around 99% of the repertoires. The TCS score was defined as F50 (clonal expansion) divided by E x V (chaos), with BLOSUM62-based TCRdist calculated between CDR3 peptides within each V-J. Welch's t-statistics and random forest reduced roughly 540 V-J features to around 14, which were used in a naive Bayes classifier (R e1071). The public reads were quality trimmed at Q25 with fastp and then assembled into clones with MiXCR by TCRdb, keeping productive beta chains. Rows are combined by CDR3 protein, so each entry shows the most common genes and DNA. These V and J calls originate from TCRdb's pipeline instead of the authors' own analysis. The sample records roughly 500,000 distinct CDR3 sequences, 20% to 25% of which are singletons. The ten largest clonotypes hold about 53% of the sample.

For this clonotype: This receptor's antigen is unknown. Base quality data are lacking; no much larger clone is found one base away.

Results the study describes overall, beyond this receptor: No statistical method was used to set the sample size in advance, and investigators knew the group allocation. In validation, the model predicted progression to ophthalmopathy with approximately 71% sensitivity and less than 75% specificity, a median of around 6.6 months before onset. A 13 V-J signature model separated ophthalmopathy from stable hyperthyroidism, with approximately 87% sensitivity and roughly 84% specificity in cross-validation and 80%/75% in testing. Most expanded thyroid clonotypes (frequency above 0.001) were also detected in blood, a finding suggesting that blood repertoires may reflect thyroid immune responses.

Moderately to severely active disease, a Clinical Activity Score of at least 3, a NOSPECS grade of at least 4, and a duration under 3 months were present in ophthalmopathy patients. Any patient with an uncontrolled infection, another autoimmune disease, pregnancy or lactation was excluded. Diagnoses were based on clinical symptoms, serum thyroxine and TRAb, thyroid ultrasound and orbital computed tomography. PBMCs were separated from roughly 10 ml of fresh peripheral blood using Ficoll-Paque density gradient centrifugation. Total RNA was extracted using Trizol reagent, and RNA quality was assessed on an Agilent 2100 Bioanalyzer.

The V and J genes are TRBV30 and TRBJ1-3; the D gene remains uncertain. The sample comprised blood. The clonotype was recovered from a woman in her 70s with Graves' ophthalmopathy. Here the CDR3 is given as CARKTYSGNTIYF. The nucleotide sequence is given as TGTGCGAGGAAAACATACTCTGGAAACACCATATATTTT. Reference TRBV30 and TRBJ1-3 proteins supply the regions before and after the CDR3; the full variable domain is: SQTIHQWPATLVQPVGSPLSLECTVEGTSNPNLYWYRQAAGRGLQLLFYSVGIGQISSEVPQNLSASRPQDRQFILSSKKLLLSDSGFYLCARKTYSGNTIYFGEGSWLTVV.